The clone carrying this T cell receptor (beta chain) was seen at least ten times. Its specificity is unknown. The data derive from a study of T cells in Graves' hyperthyroidism and ophthalmopathy. Whole-study findings and limits: Ophthalmopathy got predicted by the model a median about 6.7 months before its onset. Clonotypes that were expanded in thyroid above 0.001 mostly appeared in blood too. In simple terms, a model built on 13 V-J features told ophthalmopathy apart from stable hyperthyroidism.

RNA transcripts served as the template for amplifying TCR beta CDR3 regions. TCR CDR3 regions were first amplified by RT-PCR with HTBI primers. MiXCR, run by TCRdb on the multiplex PCR reads, gives a single entry per CDR3 protein. This table holds 300,000 to 450,000 distinct CDR3 sequences, approximately 14% found once. Germline-derived CDR1 and CDR2 are DFQATT and SNEGSKA (reference sequence). Germline trimming cut 3 bases from V and 3 bases from J; bases unmatched to any gene: 1. The CDR3 spans 14 residues. Graves' hyperthyroidism qualified as stable when ophthalmopathy did not progress within 18 months.

The chain carries TRBV20-1 and TRBJ2-1, with TRBD2 identical over 11 bases. The TCR was taken from a woman aged 55-69 years with Graves' hyperthyroidism. Sequencing was done on a sample of blood. This CDR3 is CSARTSGIYNEQFF. In DNA, the CDR3 is TGCAGTGCTAGGACTAGCGGGATCTACAATGAGCAGTTCTTC.